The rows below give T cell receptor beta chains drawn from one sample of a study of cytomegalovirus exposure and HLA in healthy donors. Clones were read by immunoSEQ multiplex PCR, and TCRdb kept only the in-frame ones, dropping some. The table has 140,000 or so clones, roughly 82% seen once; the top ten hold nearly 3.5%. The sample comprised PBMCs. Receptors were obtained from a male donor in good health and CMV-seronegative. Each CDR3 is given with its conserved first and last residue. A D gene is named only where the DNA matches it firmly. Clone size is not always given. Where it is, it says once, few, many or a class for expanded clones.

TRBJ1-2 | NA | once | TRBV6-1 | TGTGCCAGCAGTGAGGACGGTCTTGTGGGAGATGGCTACACCTTC | CASSEDGLVGDGYTF
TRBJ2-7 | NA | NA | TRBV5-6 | TGTGCCAGCACTAGTGAGGGTGTTAGTTACGAGCAGTACTTC | CASTSEGVSYEQYF
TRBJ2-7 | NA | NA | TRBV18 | TGTGCCAGCTCACCATTCGCACTAGGTGGGTACGAGCAGTACTTC | CASSPFALGGYEQYF
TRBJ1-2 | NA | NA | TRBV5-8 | TGTGCCAGCAGCTTGGACTCGGGGTACTATGGCTACACCTTC | CASSLDSGYYGYTF
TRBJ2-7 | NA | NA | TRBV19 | TGTGCCAGTAGTAGATCGGGGGGCCCGGTTCCCTACGAGCAGTACTTC | CASSRSGGPVPYEQYF
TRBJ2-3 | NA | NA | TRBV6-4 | TGTGCCAGCAGTGGCTCCGGCGGAAGCACAGATACGCAGTATTTT | CASSGSGGSTDTQYF
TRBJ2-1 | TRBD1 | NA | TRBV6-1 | TGTGCCAGCAGGGGGACAGGGGGTGCGGTGAGTGAGCAGTTCTTC | CASRGTGGAVSEQFF
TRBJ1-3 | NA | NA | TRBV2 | TGTGCCAGCGCCATCCGAGCCTCTGGAAACACCATATATTTT | CASAIRASGNTIYF
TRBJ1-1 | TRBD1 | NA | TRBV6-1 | TGTGCCAGCAGTGAACCCGGCAGGGGGCGCCTCGCTGAAGCTTTCTTT | CASSEPGRGRLAEAFF
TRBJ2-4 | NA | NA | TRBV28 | TGTGCCAGCACCGGGGTAGTGAACATTCAGTACTTC | CASTGVVNIQYF
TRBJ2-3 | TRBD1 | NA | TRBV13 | TGTGCCAGCAGCTGGACAGGGTACGGCGGTGCGAGGGTCACAGATACGCAGTATTTT | CASSWTGYGGARVTDTQYF
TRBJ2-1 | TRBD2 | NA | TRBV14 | TGTGCCAGCAGCCAGGGACTAGCGGGAGCTGGATGGTGGGATGAGCAGTTCTTC | CASSQGLAGAGWWDEQFF
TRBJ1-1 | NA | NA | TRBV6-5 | TGTGCCAGCAGTCGCCGGGGTGGACCGAACACTGAAGCTTTCTTT | CASSRRGGPNTEAFF
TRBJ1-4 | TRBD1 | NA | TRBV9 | TGTGCCAGCAGCCGATGGACAGGGGCAAATGAAAAACTGTTTTTT | CASSRWTGANEKLFF
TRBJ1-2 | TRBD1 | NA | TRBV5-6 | TGTGCCAGCAGCTTGGGCGGGACAGCTCGGGACACCTTC | CASSLGGTARDTF
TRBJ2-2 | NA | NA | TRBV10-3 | TGTGCCATCAGTACGCCGGGACTCGCTGGCACCGGGGAGCTGTTTTTT | CAISTPGLAGTGELFF